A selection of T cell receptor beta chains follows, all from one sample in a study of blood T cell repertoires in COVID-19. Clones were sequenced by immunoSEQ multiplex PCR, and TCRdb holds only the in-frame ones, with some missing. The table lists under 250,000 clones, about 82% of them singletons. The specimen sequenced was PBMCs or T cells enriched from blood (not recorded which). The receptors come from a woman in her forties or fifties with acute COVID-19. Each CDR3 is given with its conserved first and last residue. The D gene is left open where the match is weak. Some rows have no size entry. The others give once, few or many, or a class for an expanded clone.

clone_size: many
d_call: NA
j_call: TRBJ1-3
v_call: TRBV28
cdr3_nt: TGTGCCAGCAGTAACGTCCACCTTAGCTCTGGAAACACCATATATTTT
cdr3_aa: CASSNVHLSSGNTIYF

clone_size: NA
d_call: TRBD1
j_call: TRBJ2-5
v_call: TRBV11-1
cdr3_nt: TGTGCCAGCCGTTTGAACAGGGGTCGAGAGACCCAGTACTTC
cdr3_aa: CASRLNRGRETQYF

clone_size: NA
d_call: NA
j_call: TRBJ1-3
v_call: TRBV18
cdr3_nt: TGTGCCAGCTCCCCAGACGGGACTCTGGGAAACACCATATATTTT
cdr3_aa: CASSPDGTLGNTIYF

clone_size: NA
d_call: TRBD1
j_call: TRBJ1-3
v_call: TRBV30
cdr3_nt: TGTGCCTGGAGTAACTTCGGGACAGCCAACTCTGGAAACACCATATATTTT
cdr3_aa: CAWSNFGTANSGNTIYF

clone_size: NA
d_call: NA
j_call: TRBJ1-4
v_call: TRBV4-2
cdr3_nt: TGTGCCAGCAGCCCCCCCCGGGGGGGGACTAATGAAAAACTGTTTTTT
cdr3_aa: CASSPPRGGTNEKLFF

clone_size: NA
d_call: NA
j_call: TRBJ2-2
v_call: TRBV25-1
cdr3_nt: TGTGCCAGCAGTGATCCAGGGGTAAACACCGGGGAGCTGTTTTTT
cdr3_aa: CASSDPGVNTGELFF

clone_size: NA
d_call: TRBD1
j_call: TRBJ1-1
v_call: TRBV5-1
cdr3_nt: TGCGCCAGCAGCCCAGGACAGGGTGGCACTGAAGCTTTCTTT
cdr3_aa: CASSPGQGGTEAFF

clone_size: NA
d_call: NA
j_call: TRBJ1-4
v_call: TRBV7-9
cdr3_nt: TGTGCCAGCAGCTTAGGACAGCCTAATGAAAAACTGTTTTTT
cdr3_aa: CASSLGQPNEKLFF

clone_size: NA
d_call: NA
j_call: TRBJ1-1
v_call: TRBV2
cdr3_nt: TGTGCCAGCAGGAGGGACACCGGCACTGAAGCTTTCTTT
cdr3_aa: CASRRDTGTEAFF

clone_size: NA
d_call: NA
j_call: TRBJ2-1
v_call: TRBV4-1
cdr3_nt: TGCGCCAGCAGGGGGAGCTCCTACAATGAGCAGTTCTTC
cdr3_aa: CASRGSSYNEQFF

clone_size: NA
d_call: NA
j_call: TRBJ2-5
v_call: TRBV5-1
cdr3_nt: TGCGCCAGCAGCTTGGCCTTGACAGGTCCCGGGTTGGAGACCCAGTACTTC
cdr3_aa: CASSLALTGPGLETQYF

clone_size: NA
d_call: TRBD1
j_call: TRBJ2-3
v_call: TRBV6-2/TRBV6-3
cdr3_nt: TGTGCCAGCAGCCCTTGGACAGGGAGCACAGATACGCAGTATTTT
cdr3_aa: CASSPWTGSTDTQYF

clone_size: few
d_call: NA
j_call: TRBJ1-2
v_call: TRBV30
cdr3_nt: TGTGCCTGGATCGACTATGGGATCTATGGCTACACCTTC
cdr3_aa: CAWIDYGIYGYTF

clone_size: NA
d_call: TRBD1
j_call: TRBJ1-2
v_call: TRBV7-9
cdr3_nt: TGTGCCAGCAGCTTAGCCCCGACAGGGAACTATGGCTACACCTTC
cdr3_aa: CASSLAPTGNYGYTF

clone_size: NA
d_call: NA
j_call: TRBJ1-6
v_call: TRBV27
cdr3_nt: TGTGCCACCAAGCGGGCTAGGGATTCACCCCTCCACTTT
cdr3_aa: CATKRARDSPLHF

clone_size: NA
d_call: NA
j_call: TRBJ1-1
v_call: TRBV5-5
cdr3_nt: TGTGCCAGCAGCTTGCCAGGGGCTACGAACACTGAAGCTTTCTTT
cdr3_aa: CASSLPGATNTEAFF

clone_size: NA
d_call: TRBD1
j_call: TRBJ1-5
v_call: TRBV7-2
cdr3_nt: TGTGCCAGCAGCTGGGGACAGGGGGGTCAGCCCCAGCATTTT
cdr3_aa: CASSWGQGGQPQHF

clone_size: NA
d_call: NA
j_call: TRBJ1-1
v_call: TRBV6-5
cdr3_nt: TGTGCCAGCAGGGGGTCGGGAGGGAACACTGAAGCTTTCTTT
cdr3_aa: CASRGSGGNTEAFF

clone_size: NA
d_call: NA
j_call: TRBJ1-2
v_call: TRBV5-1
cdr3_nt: TGCGCCAGCAGCCAATGGGGGGGTAGTGATGGCTACACCTTC
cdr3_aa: CASSQWGGSDGYTF

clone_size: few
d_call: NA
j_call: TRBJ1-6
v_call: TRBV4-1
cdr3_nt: TGCGCCAGCAGCCCTTCGGGGGGGCAGGGCAACCATAATTCACCCCTCCACTTT
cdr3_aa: CASSPSGGQGNHNSPLHF

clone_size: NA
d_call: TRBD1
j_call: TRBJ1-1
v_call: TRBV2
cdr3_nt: TGTGCCAGCAGTGACCCGGGACAGCGGAACACTGAAGCTTTCTTT
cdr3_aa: CASSDPGQRNTEAFF

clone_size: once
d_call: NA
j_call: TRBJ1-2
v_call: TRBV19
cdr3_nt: TGTGCCAGTAGGCAGAGGGACTATGGCTACACCTTC
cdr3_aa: CASRQRDYGYTF

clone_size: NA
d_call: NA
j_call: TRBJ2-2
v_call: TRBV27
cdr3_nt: TGTGCCAGCAGTTTAAGGCCAGGGAGGGGGGAGCTGTTTTTT
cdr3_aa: CASSLRPGRGELFF

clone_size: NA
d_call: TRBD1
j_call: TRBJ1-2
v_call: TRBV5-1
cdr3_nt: TGCGCCAGCAGCTTGGCCGGGACAGCGGGAGGGGGCTACACCTTC
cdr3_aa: CASSLAGTAGGGYTF

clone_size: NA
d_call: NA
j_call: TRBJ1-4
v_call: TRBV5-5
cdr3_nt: TGTGCCAGCAGCTTGGCCAGGCCTGAAAAACTGTTTTTT
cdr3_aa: CASSLARPEKLFF

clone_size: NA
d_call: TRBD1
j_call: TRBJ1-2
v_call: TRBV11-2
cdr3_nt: TGTGCCAGCAGCTTAACACAGGGGAACTATGGCTACACCTTC
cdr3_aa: CASSLTQGNYGYTF

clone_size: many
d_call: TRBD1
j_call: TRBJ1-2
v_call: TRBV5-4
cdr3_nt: TGTGCCAGCAGCTCACAACAGGGGAACTATGGCTACACCTTC
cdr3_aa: CASSSQQGNYGYTF

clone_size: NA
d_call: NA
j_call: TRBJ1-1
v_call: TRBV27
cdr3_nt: TGTGCCAGCAGCGATGTCGGTATGAACACTGAAGCTTTCTTT
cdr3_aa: CASSDVGMNTEAFF

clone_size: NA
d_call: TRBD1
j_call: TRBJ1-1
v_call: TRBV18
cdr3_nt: TGTGCCAGCTCACCGACAGGGGGCGCTTCTGAAGCTTTCTTT
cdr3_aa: CASSPTGGASEAFF

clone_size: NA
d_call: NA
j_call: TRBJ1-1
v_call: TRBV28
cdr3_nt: TGTGCCAGCAGTTTAAGGAGATCGAACACTGAAGCTTTCTTT
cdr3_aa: CASSLRRSNTEAFF

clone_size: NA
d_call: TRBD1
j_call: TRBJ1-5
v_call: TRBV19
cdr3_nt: TGTGCCAGTAGTATAGGATTCCGGGACAGACTCAATCAGCCCCAGCATTTT
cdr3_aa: CASSIGFRDRLNQPQHF

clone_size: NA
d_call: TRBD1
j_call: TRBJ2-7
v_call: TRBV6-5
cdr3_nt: TGTGCCAGCAGAAGACAGGGGCACTACGAGCAGTACTTC
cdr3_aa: CASRRQGHYEQYF

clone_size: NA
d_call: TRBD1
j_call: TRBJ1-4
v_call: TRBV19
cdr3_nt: TGTGCCAGTAGCCTGGGACAGGGACGGGAAAAACTGTTTTTT
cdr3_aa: CASSLGQGREKLFF

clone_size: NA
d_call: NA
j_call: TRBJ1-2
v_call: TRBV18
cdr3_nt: TGTGCCAGCTCACCCAGCGATGGCTACACCTTC
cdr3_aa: CASSPSDGYTF

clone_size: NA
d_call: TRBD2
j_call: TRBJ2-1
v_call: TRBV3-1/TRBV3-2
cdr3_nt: TGTGCCAGCAGCCAAGCGATCGGGGGGGGGCAGGATGAGCAGTTCTTC
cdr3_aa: CASSQAIGGGQDEQFF

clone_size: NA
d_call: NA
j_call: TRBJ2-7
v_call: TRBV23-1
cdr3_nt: TGCGCCAGCAGTCAATCTTCAAGAGTGGGAGCCTCTCGAGGCTACGAGCAGTACTTC
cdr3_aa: CASSQSSRVGASRGYEQYF

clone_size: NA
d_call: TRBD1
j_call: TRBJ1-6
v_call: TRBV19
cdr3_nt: TGTGCCAGTAAAACAGGGGGCGATAGAAATTCACCCCTCCACTTT
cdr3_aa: CASKTGGDRNSPLHF

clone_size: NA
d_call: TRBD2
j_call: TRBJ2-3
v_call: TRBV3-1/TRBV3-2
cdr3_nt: TGTGCCAGCAGCCAAGATAACGGGGGGGCGGGCACAGATACGCAGTATTTT
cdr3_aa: CASSQDNGGAGTDTQYF

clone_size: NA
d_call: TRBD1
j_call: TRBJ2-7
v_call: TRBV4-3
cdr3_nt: TGCGCCAGCAGCCAGGGGGCAGGGGGATCCTACGAGCAGTACTTC
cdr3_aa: CASSQGAGGSYEQYF

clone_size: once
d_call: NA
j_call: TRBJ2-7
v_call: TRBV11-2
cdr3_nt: TGTGCCAGCAGCTTGGGGCGACCCTCCTACGAGCAGTACTTC
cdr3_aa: CASSLGRPSYEQYF

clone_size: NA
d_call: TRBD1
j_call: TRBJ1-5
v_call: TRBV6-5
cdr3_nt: TGTGCCAGCGGGGGACAGTTAAATCAGCCCCAGCATTTT
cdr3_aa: CASGGQLNQPQHF

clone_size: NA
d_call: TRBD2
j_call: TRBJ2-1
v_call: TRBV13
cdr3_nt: TGTGCCAGCAGCTTACTTGCGGGGGGGCAGGGTGAGCAGTTCTTC
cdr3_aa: CASSLLAGGQGEQFF

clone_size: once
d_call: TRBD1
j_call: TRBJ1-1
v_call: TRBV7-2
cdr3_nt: TGTGCCAGCAGCACCGGACAGGGCGACACTGAAGCTTTCTTT
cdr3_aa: CASSTGQGDTEAFF

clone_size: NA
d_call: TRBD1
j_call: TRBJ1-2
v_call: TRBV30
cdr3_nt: TGTGCCTGGAGTGTTGGGACAGACAGCTATGGCTACACCTTC
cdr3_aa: CAWSVGTDSYGYTF